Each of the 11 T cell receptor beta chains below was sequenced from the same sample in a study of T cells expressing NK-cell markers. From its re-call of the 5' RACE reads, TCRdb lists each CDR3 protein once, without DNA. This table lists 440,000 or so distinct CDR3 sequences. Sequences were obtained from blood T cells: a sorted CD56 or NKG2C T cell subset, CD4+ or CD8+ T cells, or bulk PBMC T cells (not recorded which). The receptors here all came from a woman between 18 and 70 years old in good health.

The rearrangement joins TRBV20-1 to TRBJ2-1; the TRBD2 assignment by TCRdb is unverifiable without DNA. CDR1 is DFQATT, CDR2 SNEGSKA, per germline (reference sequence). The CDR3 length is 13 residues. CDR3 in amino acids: CSAPIGGSGEQFF.

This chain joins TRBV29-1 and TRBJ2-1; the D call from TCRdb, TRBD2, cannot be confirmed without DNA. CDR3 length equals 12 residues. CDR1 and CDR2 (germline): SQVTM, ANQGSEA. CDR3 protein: CSVEILANEQFF.

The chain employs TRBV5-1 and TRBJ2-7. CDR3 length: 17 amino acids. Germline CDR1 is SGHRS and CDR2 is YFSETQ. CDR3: CASSLTGLAESGYEQYF.

This CDR3 reads CASSPGQGPTGELFF. The V gene is TRBV7-2, the J gene TRBJ2-2; lacking DNA, the TRBD1 call made by TCRdb goes unchecked. Germline lookup yields CDR1 SGHTA and CDR2 FQGNSA. The length of the CDR3 is 15 residues.

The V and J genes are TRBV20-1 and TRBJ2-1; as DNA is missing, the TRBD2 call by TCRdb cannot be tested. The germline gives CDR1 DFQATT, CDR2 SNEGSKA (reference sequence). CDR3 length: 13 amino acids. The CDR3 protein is CSGEASVRSEQFF.

CDR3 in amino acids: CASSTDRGGAGELFF. V is TRBV2 and J is TRBJ2-2; TCRdb outputs TRBD1, but without DNA this stays unchecked. Per the germline V gene, CDR1 is SNHLY and CDR2 is FYNNEI. The CDR3 spans 15 residues.

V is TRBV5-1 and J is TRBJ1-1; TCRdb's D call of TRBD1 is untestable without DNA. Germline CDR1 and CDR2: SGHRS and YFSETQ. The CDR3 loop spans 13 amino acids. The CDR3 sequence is CASSLLGPAEAFF.

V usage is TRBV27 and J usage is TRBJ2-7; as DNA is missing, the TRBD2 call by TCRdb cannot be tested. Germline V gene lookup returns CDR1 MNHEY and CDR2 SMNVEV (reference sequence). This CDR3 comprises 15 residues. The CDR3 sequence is CASSSIAGGAYEQYF.

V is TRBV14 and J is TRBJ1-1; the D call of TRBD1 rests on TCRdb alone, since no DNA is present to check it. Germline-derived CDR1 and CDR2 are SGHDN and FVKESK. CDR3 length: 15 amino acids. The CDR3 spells CASSQGWGTYTEAFF. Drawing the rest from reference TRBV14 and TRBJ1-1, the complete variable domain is EAGVTQFPSHSVIEKGQTVTLRCDPISGHDNLYWYRRVMGKEIKFLLHFVKESKQDESGMPNNRFLAERTGGTYSTLKVQPAELEDSGVYFCASSQGWGTYTEAFFGQGTRLTVV.

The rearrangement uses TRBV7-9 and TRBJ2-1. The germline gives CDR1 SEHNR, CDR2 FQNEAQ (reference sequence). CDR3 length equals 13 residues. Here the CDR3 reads CASSLLWDSQQFF.

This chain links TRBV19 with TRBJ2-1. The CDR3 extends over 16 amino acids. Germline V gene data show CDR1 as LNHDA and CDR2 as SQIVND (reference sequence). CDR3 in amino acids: CASSIPTVSSYNEQFF.